This T cell receptor beta chain stems from a study of blood T cells in healthy people across ages. A J-beta primer mix and a sample-barcoded 5' primer were used in a second PCR of about 6 to 12 cycles. Each CDR3 protein is one row after TCRdb ran MiXCR on the 5' RACE reads. The sample lists 850,000 or so distinct CDR3 sequences, around 30% seen once, with around 16% in the top ten. Losses at the gene ends were 7 bases for V and 5 bases for J; bases not matched to a gene: 8. This CDR3 spans 14 amino acids. The sequence derives from a woman aged 80 or over in good health. V and J are TRBV12-3 or TRBV12-4 and TRBJ2-7; 10 bases agree with TRBD1. Sequencing was done on a sample of blood. CDR3 sequence: CASTRDRGYHEQYF. As DNA, the CDR3 is TGTGCCAGCACCCGGGACAGGGGATACCACGAGCAGTACTTC.